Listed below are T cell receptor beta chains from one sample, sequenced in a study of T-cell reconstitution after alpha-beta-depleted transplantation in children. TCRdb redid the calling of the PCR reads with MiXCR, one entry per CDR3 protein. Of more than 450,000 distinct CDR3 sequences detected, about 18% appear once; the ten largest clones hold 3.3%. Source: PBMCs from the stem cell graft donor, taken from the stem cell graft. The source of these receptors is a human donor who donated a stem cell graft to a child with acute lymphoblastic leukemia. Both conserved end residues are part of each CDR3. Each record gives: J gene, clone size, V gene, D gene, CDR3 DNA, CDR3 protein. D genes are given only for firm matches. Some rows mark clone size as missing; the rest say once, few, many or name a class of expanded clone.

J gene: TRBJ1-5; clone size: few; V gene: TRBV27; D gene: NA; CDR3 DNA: TGTGCCAGCAGTCTAACCGAGAATCAGCCCCAGCATTTT; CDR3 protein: CASSLTENQPQHF
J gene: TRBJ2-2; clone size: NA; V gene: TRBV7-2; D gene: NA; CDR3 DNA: TGTGCCAGCACCTCTCTTCGGGGTAGGACCGGGGAGCTGTTTTTT; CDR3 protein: CASTSLRGRTGELFF
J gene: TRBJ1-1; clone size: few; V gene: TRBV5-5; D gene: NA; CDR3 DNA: TGTGCCAGCAGTTGGGGGACCGCAAGCATGAACACTGAAGCTTTCTTT; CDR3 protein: CASSWGTASMNTEAFF
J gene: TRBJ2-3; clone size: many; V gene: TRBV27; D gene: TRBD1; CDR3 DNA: TGTGCCAGCAGGACCAACAGGGGCCCAGAACGGTATTTT; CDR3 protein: CASRTNRGPERYF
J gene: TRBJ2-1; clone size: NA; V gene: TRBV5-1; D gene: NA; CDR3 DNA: TGCGCCAGCAGCTTTTCTAGGTTCAGGACAGAATACAATGAGCAGTTCTTC; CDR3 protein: CASSFSRFRTEYNEQFF
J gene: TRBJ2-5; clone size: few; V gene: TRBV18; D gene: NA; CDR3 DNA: TGTGCCAGCTCACCTATCTTAGGGACAGAGACCCAGTACTTC; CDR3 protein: CASSPILGTETQYF
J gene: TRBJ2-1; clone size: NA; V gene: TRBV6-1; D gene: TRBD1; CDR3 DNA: TGTGCCAGCAGGGGACAGGGGGCGGCCTACAATGAGCAGTTCTTC; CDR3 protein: CASRGQGAAYNEQFF
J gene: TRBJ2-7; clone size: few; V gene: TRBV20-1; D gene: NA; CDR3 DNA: TGCAGTGCTAGAGATGCAAGCAGGGACCTTTCCAACGAGCAGTACTTC; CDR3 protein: CSARDASRDLSNEQYF
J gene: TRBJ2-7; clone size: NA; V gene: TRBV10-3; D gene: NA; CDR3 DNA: TGTGCCATCAGTGGTCGATTAGTCACAGGCTCCTACGAGCAGTACTTC; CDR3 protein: CAISGRLVTGSYEQYF
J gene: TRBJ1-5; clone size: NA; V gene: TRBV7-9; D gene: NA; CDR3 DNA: TGTGCCAGCAGTAGTGGGTGGAATAGCAATCAGCCCCAGCATTTT; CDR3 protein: CASSSGWNSNQPQHF
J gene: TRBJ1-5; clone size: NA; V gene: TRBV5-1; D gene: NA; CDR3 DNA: TGCGCCAGCAGCTTGGGAATAGGGGATAGCAATCAGCCCCAGCATTTT; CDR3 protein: CASSLGIGDSNQPQHF
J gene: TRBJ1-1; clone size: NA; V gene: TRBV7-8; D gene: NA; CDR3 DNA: TGTGCCAGCAGCCCGGTAACCGGGACAGAAGCTTTCTTT; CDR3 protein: CASSPVTGTEAFF
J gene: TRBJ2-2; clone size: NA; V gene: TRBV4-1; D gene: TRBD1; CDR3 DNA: TGCGCCAGCAGCCAGCCCCTGGACAGGGTTGATCGACTGTTTTTT; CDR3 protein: CASSQPLDRVDRLFF
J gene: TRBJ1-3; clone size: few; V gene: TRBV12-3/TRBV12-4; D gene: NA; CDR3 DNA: TGTGCCAGCCGAGATGACATCTCTGGAAACACCATATATTTT; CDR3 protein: CASRDDISGNTIYF
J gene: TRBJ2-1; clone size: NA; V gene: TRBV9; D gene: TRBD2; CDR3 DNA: TGTGCCAGCAGCGCTTCGGCGGGAGCTAACAATGAGCAGTTCTTC; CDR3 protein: CASSASAGANNEQFF
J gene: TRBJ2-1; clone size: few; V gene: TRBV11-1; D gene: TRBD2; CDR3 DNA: TGTGCCAGCAGCTTAGGCGGAATTTCGACTAGCGATGCCTACAATGAGCAGTTCTTC; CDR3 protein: CASSLGGISTSDAYNEQFF
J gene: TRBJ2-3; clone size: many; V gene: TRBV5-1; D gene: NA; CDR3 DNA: TGCGCCAGCAGCTTGACCACAGATACGCAGTATTTT; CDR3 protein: CASSLTTDTQYF
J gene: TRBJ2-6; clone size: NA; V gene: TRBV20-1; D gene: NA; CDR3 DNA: TGCAGTGCTCCTTGGTTCCGAAGCTCTGGGGCCAACGTCCTGACTTTC; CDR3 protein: CSAPWFRSSGANVLTF
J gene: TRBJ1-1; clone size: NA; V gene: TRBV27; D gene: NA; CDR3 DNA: TGTGCCAGCAGTTTCCCTGGAAACAGGGCTGAAGCTTTCTTT; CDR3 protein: CASSFPGNRAEAFF
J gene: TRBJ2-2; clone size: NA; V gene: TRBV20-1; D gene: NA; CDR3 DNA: TGCAGTGCAAGGGGACCGAAGAAATTCACCGGGGAGCTGTTTTTT; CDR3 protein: CSARGPKKFTGELFF
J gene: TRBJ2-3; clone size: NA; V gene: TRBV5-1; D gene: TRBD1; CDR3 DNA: TGCGCCAGCAGGTTGGGGGCAGGGGGCGCGATCACAGATACGCAGTATTTT; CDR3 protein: CASRLGAGGAITDTQYF
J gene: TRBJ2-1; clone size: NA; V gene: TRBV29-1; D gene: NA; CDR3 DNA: TGCAGCGCCCTGCCACCAAGCAATGAGCAGTTCTTC; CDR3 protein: CSALPPSNEQFF
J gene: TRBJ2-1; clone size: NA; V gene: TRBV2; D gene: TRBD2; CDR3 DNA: TGTGCCAGCAGTGAATATTGGTCTAGCGGGAGTCATGAGCAGTTCTTC; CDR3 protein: CASSEYWSSGSHEQFF
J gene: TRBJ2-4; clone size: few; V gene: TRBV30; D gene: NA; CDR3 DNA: TGTGCCTGGAGTGTCCCGAAAGGCGGCAGATTAGCCAAAAACATTCAGTACTTC; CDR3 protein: CAWSVPKGGRLAKNIQYF
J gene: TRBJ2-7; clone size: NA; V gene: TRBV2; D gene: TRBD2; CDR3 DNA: TGTGCCAGCAGTGAAATGCTAGCGGGAACGTCGGACGACGAGCAGTACTTC; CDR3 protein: CASSEMLAGTSDDEQYF
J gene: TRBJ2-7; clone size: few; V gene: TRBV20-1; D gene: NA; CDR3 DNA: TGCAGTGCCGAGGGGGGACGGAACTCCTACGAGCAGTACTTC; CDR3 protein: CSAEGGRNSYEQYF
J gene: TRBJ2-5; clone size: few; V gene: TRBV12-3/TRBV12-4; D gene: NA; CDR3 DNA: TGTGCCAGCAGCCGGGACGCGGGGACCCAGTACTTC; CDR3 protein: CASSRDAGTQYF
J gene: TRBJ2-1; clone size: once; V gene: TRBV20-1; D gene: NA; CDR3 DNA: TGCTGTGCTAGAGATCAAGCCGGGGGACTTTACAATGAGCAGTTCTTC; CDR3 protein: CCARDQAGGLYNEQFF
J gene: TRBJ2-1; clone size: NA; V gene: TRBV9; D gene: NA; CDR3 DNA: TGTGCCAGCAGCGTCACCAGCGTTGAACATGAGCAGTTCTTC; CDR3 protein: CASSVTSVEHEQFF
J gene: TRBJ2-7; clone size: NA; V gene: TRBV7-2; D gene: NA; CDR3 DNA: TGTGCCAGCAGCTTAGCGGCCAGGGCCTTCCCGTCCTACGAGCAGTACTTC; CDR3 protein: CASSLAARAFPSYEQYF
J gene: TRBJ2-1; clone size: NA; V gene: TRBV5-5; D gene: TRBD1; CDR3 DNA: TGTGCCAGCAGCTCCGCCCCGGGACAGCTCTTTTACAATGAGCAGTTCTTC; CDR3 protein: CASSSAPGQLFYNEQFF
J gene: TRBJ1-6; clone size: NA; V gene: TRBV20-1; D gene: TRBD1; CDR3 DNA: TGCAGTGCTAGGAGCCCTACAGGGGTAGGTTCACCCCTCCACTTT; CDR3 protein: CSARSPTGVGSPLHF
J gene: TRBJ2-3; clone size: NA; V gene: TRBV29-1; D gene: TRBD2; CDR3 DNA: TGCAGCGTTGATGGGCGGGAGGGCCGCACAGATACGCAGTATTTT; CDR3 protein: CSVDGREGRTDTQYF
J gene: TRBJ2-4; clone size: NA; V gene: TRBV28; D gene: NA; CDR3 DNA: TGTGCGGTGGGGCGGGGCCTAGCCAAAAACATTCAGTACTTC; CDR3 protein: CAVGRGLAKNIQYF
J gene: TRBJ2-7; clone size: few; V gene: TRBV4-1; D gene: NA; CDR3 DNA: TGCGCCAGCAGCCAACAGGACTCCTACGAGCAGTACTTC; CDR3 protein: CASSQQDSYEQYF
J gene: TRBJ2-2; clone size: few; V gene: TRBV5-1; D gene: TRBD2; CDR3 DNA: TGCGCCAGCAGCAAGGGACTAGCGGGAATCTCGGTGAACACCGGGGAGCTGTTTTTT; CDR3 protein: CASSKGLAGISVNTGELFF
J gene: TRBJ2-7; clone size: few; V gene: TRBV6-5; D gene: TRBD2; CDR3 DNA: TGTGCCAGCAGTACGGGGACTAGCGGTACCTACGAGCAGTACTTC; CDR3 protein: CASSTGTSGTYEQYF
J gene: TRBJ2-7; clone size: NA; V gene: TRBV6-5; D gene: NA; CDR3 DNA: TGTGCCAGCAGTTACTACGAACAGGGCGAGCAGTACTTC; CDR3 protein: CASSYYEQGEQYF
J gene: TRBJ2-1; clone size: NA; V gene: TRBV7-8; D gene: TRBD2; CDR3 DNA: TGTGCCAGCAGCTTAGTGACTAGCGGGATCCCCTACAATGAGCAGTTCTTC; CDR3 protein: CASSLVTSGIPYNEQFF
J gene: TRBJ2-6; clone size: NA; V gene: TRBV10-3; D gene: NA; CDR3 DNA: TGTGCCATCTGTTTCGGCGGAATAATAAGTTCTGGGGCCAACGTCCTGACTTTC; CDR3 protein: CAICFGGIISSGANVLTF
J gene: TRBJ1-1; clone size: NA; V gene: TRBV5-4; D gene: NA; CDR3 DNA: TGTGCCAGCAGCTTGGGTCCTAACGAAGCTTTCTTT; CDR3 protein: CASSLGPNEAFF
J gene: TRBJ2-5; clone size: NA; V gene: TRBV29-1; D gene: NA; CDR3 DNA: TGCAGCGTTGTCGAGGGCAGCGAGACCCAGTACTTC; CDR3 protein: CSVVEGSETQYF
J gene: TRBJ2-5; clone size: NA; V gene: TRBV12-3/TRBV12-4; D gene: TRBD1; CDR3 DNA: TGTGCCAGCAGTGGCCGGACAGGCCTAGAAGAGACCCAGTACTTC; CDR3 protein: CASSGRTGLEETQYF
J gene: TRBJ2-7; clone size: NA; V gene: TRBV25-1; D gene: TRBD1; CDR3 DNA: TGTGCCAGCAGTGCGCTGAAGACAGGGGGCGACGAGCAGTACTTC; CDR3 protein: CASSALKTGGDEQYF
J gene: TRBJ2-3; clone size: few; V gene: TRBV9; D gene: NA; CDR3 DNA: TGTGCCAGCAGCGTAGGAACCCCTCCGGACAGCCTCACAGATACGCAGTATTTT; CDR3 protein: CASSVGTPPDSLTDTQYF
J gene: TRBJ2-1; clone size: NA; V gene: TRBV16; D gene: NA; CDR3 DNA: TGTGCCAGCAGCCCCTCTCAGGGTTATGAGCAGTTCTTC; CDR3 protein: CASSPSQGYEQFF
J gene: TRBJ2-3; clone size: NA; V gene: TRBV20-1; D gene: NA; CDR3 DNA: TGCAGTGCTAGAGGGGCGAAATCGGGCACAGATACGCAGTATTTT; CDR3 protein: CSARGAKSGTDTQYF
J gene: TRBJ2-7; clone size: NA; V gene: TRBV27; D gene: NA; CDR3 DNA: TGTGCCAGCAGGACCGAATGGAGGTTTATCAACGAGCAGTACTTC; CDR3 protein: CASRTEWRFINEQYF
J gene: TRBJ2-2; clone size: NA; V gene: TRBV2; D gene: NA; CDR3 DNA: TGTGCCAGCAGTGAACTAGTCACCGGGGAGCTGTTTTTT; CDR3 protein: CASSELVTGELFF
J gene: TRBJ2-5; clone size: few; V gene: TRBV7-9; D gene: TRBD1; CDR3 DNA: TGTGCCAGCAGTCTTGACAGGGCAGAGACCCAGTACTTC; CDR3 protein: CASSLDRAETQYF
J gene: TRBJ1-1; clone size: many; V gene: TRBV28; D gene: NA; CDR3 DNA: TGTGCCAGCAGTTCACTAGGGAACACTGAAGCTTTCTTT; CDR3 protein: CASSSLGNTEAFF
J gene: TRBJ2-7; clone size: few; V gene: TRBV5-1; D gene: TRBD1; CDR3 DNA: TGCGCCAGCAGCTTGGCGGTACAGGGGAGATTATCCTACGAGCAGTACTTC; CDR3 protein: CASSLAVQGRLSYEQYF